This T cell receptor (beta chain) appears in the sequencing data of a study of T cells in Graves' hyperthyroidism and ophthalmopathy. Study-wide results and caveats: Ophthalmopathy prediction by the model preceded onset by a median about 6.3 months.

Per germline, CDR1 MDHEN and CDR2 SYDVKM. The CDR3 runs 15 residues. V was pared by 5 bases and J by 11 bases, with 15 bases of the junction left unmatched. Absent ophthalmopathy progression within 18 months defined stable Graves' hyperthyroidism. Amplified TCR beta CDR3 regions derived from RNA transcripts. The primer set for the first-round RT-PCR of the TCR CDR3 was HTBI. In TCRdb, the multiplex PCR reads were re-called with MiXCR into one record per CDR3 protein. This sample carries roughly 380,000 distinct CDR3 sequences, roughly 15% of them seen once, and the ten largest clones take approximately 5.8%. This clonotype has a count of ten or more. Its antigen is undetermined.

The genes are TRBV28 and TRBJ1-1, with 9 nucleotides matching TRBD1. The source of this sequence is a woman under 30 with Graves' hyperthyroidism. The sequenced sample was blood. The CDR3 is CASSPALSGTGYAFF. CDR3 nucleotides: TGTGCCAGCAGTCCAGCCCTGTCCGGGACAGGGTACGCTTTCTTT.